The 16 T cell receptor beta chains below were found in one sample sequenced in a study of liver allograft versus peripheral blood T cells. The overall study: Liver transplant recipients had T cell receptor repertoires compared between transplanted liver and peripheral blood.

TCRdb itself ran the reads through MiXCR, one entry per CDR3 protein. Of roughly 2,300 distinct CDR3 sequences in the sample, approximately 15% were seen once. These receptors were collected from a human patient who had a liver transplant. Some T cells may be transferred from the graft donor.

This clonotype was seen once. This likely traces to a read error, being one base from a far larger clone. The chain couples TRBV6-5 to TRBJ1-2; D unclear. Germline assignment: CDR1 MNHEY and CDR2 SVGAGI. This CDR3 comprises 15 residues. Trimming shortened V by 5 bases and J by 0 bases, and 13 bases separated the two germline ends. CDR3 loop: CASSARPGSNYGYTF. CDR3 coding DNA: TGTGCCAGCAGTGCCCGACCGGGGTCTAACTATGGCTACACCTTC.

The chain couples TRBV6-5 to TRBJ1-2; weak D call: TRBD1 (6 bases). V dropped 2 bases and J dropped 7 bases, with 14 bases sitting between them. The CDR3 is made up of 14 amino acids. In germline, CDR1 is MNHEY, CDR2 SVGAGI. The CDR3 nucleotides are TGTGCCAGCAGTTACGGCAACAGGGCCCCTGGCTACACCTTC. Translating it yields CASSYGNRAPGYTF.

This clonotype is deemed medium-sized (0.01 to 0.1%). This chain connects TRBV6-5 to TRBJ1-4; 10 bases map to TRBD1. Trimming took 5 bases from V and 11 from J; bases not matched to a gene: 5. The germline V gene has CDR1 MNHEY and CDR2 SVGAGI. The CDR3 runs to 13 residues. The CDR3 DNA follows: TGTGCCAGCAGTGTAGGGACAGGGGCGAAACTGTTTTTT. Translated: CASSVGTGAKLFF.

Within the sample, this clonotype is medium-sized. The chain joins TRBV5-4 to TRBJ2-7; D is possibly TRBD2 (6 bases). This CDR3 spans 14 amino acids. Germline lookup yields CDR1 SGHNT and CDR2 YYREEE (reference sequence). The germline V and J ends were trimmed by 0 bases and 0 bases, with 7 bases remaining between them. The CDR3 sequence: CASSLGDSSYEQYF. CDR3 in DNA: TGTGCCAGCAGCTTGGGGGACTCCTCCTACGAGCAGTACTTC. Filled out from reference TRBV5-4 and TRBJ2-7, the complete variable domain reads ETGVTQSPTHLIKTRGQQVTLRCSSQSGHNTVSWYQQALGQGPQFIFQYYREEENGRGNFPPRFSGLQFPNYSSELNVNALELDDSALYLCASSLGDSSYEQYFGPGTRLTVT.

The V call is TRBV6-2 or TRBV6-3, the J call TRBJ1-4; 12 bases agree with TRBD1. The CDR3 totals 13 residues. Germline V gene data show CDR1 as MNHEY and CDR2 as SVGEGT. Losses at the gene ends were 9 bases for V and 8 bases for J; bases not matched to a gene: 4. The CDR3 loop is CASGTGGREKLFF. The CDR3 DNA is TGTGCCAGTGGGACAGGGGGCAGAGAAAAACTGTTTTTT.

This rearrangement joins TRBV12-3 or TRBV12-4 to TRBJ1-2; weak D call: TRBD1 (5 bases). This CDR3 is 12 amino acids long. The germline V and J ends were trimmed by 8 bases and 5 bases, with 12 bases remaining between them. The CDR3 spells CASAGDEYGYTF. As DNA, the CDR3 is TGTGCCAGCGCGGGGGACGAGTATGGCTACACCTTC.

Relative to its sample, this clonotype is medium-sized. The CDR3 coding sequence is TGTGCCAGCAGCTTGGCTAGCGGGTGGGCCGGGGAGCTGTTTTTT. Translating it yields CASSLASGWAGELFF. The chain carries TRBV5-4 and TRBJ2-2; 8 bases agree with TRBD2. This CDR3 has 15 amino acids. V was clipped by 0 bases and J by 6 bases; unmatched bases: 4. Germline CDR1 is SGHNT and CDR2 is YYREEE (reference sequence).

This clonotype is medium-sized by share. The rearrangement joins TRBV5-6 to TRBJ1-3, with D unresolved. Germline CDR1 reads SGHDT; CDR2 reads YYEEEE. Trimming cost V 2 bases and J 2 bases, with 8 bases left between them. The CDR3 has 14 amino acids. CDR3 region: CASSFDLAGNTIYF. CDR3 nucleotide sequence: TGTGCCAGCAGCTTTGACTTGGCTGGAAACACCATATATTTT. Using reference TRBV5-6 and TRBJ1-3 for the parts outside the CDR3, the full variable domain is DAGVTQSPTHLIKTRGQQVTLRCSPKSGHDTVSWYQQALGQGPQFIFQYYEEEERQRGNFPDRFSGHQFPNYSSELNVNALLLGDSALYLCASSFDLAGNTIYFGEGSWLTVV.

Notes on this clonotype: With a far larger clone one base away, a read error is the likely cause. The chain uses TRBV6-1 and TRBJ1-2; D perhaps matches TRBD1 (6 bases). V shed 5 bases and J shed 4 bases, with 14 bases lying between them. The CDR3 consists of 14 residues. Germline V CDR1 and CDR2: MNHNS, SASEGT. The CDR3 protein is CASSYDNRAYGYTF. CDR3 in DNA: TGTGCCAGCAGTTACGACAACAGGGCCTATGGCTACACCTTC.

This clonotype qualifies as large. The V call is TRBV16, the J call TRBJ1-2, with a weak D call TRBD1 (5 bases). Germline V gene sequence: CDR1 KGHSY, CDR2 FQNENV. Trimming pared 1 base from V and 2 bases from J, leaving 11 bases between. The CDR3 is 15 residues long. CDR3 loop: CASSQLEAGNYGYTF. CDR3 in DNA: TGTGCCAGCAGCCAATTGGAGGCAGGGAACTATGGCTACACCTTC.

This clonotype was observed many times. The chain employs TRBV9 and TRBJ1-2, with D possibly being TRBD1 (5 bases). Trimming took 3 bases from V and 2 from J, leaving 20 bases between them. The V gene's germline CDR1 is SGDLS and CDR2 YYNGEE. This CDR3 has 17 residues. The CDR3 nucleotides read TGTGCCAGCAGCGCTGAGGGTTTGAGGGACTTCAACTATGGCTACACCTTC. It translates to CASSAEGLRDFNYGYTF.

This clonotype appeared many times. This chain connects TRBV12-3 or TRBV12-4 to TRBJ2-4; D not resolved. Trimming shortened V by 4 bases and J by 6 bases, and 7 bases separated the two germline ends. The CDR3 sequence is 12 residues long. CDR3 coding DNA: TGTGCCAGCAGTTACGACGGAAACATTCAGTACTTC. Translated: CASSYDGNIQYF.

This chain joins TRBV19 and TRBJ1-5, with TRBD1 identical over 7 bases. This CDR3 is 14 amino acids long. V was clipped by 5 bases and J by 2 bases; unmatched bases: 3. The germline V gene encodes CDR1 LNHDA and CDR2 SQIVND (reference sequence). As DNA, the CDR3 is TGTGCCAGTAGTGACACAGGGGGCAATCAGCCCCAGCATTTT. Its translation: CASSDTGGNQPQHF.

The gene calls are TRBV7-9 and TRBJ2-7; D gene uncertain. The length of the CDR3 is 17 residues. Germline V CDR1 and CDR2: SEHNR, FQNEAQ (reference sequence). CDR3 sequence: CVSSLGPGPAFLDEQYV. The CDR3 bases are TGTGTCAGCAGCTTAGGTCCCGGGCCAGCCTTTTTGGACGAGCAGTACGTC.

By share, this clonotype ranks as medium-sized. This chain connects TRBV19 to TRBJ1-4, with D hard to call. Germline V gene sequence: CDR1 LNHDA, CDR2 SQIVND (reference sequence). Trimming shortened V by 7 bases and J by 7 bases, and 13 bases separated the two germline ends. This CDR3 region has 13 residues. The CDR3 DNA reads TGTGCCAGTACGGAGGCCGTCTCTGAAAAACTGTTTTTT. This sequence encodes CASTEAVSEKLFF.

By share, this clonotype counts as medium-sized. In nucleotides, the CDR3 is TGTGCCACCAGCACTACAGATACGCAGTATTTT. Protein sequence: CATSTTDTQYF. This chain joins TRBV15 and TRBJ2-3; D gene ambiguous. The V end lost 4 bases, the J end lost 3 bases, and 2 bases lay between the germline ends. Germline CDR1 is LNHNV and CDR2 is YYDKDF (reference sequence). CDR3 length equals 11 residues.